This T cell receptor (beta chain) was profiled in a study of graft-versus-host responses after intestinal transplantation. For the study at large: Anti-thymocyte globulin induction, then tacrolimus and steroids for two to four years, went to all recipients. Overall study findings and caveats: Circulating GvH clones peaking coincided with falling HvG clones soon after transplant. Investigators detected GvH clones in recipient marrow, with some emerging earlier in ileum or blood. High graft-versus-host to host-versus-graft T cell clonal ratios marked allografts of patients with graft-donor macrochimerism.

The germline gives CDR1 LGHNA, CDR2 YNFKEQ. The CDR3 length is 16 residues. Trimming removed 4 bases from V and 1 base from J; junction bases left unmatched: 9. TCRdb's copy holds only in-frame clones and misses some; the assay was immunoSEQ multiplex PCR. Counted here are about 19,000 clones, approximately 70% occurring once; the ten biggest clones make up about 8.8%. The graft tissue was processed, and this released both intraepithelial and lamina propria lymphocytes. A word on this clone: Its antigen is not identified.

The sequence was obtained from a human patient who received an intestinal transplant, so some T cells may come from the graft donor. This material consisted of ileum tissue, taken around 20 days after intestinal transplant. This chain links TRBV4-2 with TRBJ1-2; 7 nucleotides align to TRBD1. The CDR3 protein is CASSPTWDRINYGYTF. CDR3 DNA: TGTGCCAGCAGCCCTACCTGGGACAGAATTAACTATGGCTACACCTTC.